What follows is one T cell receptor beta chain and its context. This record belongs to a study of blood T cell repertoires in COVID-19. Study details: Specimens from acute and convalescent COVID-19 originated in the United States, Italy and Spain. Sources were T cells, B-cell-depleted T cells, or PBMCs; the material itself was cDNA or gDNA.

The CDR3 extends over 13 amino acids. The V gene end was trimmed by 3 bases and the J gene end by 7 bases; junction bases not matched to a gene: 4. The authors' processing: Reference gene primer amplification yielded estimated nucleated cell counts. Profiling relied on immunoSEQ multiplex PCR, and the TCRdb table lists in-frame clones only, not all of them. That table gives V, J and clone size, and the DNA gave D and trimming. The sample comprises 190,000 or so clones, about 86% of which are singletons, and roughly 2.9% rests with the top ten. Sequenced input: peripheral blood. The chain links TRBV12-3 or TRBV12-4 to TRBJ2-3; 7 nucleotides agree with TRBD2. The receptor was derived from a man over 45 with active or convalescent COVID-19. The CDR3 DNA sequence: TGTGCCAGCAGTTTCCCGGGAGGAAATACGCAGTATTTT. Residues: CASSFPGGNTQYF.